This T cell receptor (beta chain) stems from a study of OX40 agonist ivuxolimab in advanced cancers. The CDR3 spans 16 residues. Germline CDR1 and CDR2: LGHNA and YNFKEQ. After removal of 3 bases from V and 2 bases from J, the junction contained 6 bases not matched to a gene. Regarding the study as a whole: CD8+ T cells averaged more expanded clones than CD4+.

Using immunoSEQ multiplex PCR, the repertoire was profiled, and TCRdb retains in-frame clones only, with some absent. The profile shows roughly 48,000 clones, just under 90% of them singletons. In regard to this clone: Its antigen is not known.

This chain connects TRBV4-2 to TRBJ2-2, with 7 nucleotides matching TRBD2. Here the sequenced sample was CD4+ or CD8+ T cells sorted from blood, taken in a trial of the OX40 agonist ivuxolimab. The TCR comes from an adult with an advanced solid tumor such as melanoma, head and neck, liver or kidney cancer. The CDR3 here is CASSQRTSDNTGELFF. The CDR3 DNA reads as TGTGCCAGCAGCCAGAGGACTAGTGACAACACCGGGGAGCTGTTTTTT.